This T cell receptor (beta chain) was recorded in a study of cytomegalovirus exposure and HLA in healthy donors. Concerning this clone: Its matching antigen is unknown.

With 60 Vbeta and 13 Jbeta primers, the PCR was carried out. The protocol was immunoSEQ multiplex PCR, while the TCRdb copy is restricted to in-frame clones and leaves out a portion. This table holds over 150,000 clones, around 85% found once. Germline V gene data show CDR1 as MGHRA and CDR2 as YSYEKL. V lost 1 base and J lost 5, with 11 bases in between. The CDR3 extends over 15 amino acids. The study's findings and limits: TCR beta V- and J-gene trimming, according to a later analysis, was linked to a missense DCLRE1C variant.

This receptor was obtained from a human donor in good health. The sequenced sample was PBMCs. This chain uses TRBV4-1 with TRBJ1-4; D perhaps matches TRBD1 (6 bases). This CDR3 reads CASSQGTESNEKLFF. The DNA of the CDR3 is TGCGCCAGCAGCCAAGGGACAGAGTCGAATGAAAAACTGTTTTTT.